The 27 T cell receptor beta chains below were found in one sample sequenced in a study of blood T cell repertoires in COVID-19. Using immunoSEQ multiplex PCR, the repertoire was profiled, and TCRdb retains in-frame clones only, with some absent. The table records 200,000 or so clones, about 80% of them present only once. The sequenced material came from peripheral blood. Receptors originate from a woman aged 55-69 years with acute or convalescent COVID-19.

The chain employs TRBV11-2 and TRBJ2-5; 7 bases line up with TRBD2. The CDR3 spans 11 residues. Germline loops: CDR1 SGHAT, CDR2 FQNNGV. This CDR3 is CAPLRGETQYF. The DNA for the CDR3 is TGTGCGCCCCTGCGGGGGGAGACCCAGTACTTC.

This clone came up once. The gene calls are TRBV5-6 and TRBJ1-1, with D uncertain. V lost 7 bases to trimming and J lost 3 bases, with 16 bases between them. The CDR3 has 14 residues. Germline V lookup: CDR1 SGHDT, CDR2 YYEEEE. The CDR3: CASGLGPRYTEAFF. CDR3 nucleotides: TGTGCCAGCGGGTTAGGTCCGAGGTACACTGAAGCTTTCTTT.

The chain recombines TRBV6-6 with TRBJ1-1; TRBD1 matches at 9 bases. V was pared by 8 bases and J by 9 bases, with 4 bases of the junction left unmatched. Germline lookup yields CDR1 MNHNY and CDR2 SVGAGI (reference sequence). The CDR3 is 11 amino acids. This CDR3 is CASVQGAQAFF. CDR3 nucleotides: TGTGCCAGCGTACAGGGGGCTCAAGCTTTCTTT.

This chain uses TRBV2 with TRBJ2-1; tentative D call: TRBD1 (5 bases). The germline V gene has CDR1 SNHLY and CDR2 FYNNEI. Trimming removed 5 bases at V and 8 bases at J, with 13 bases between. This CDR3 is 13 amino acids long. The DNA for the CDR3 is TGTGCCAGCAGTCGAAGGGGCGTCGATGAGCAGTTCTTC. Protein sequence: CASSRRGVDEQFF.

The rearrangement joins TRBV30 to TRBJ1-3, with D perhaps TRBD1 (5 bases). This CDR3 has 15 amino acids. From germline, CDR1 is GTSNPN and CDR2 SVGIG (reference sequence). Deletions cut 2 bases from V and 0 bases from J, with 11 bases between. The chain's CDR3 is CAWSQGSSSGNTIYF. In nucleotides, the CDR3 is TGTGCCTGGAGTCAGGGCAGCAGCTCTGGAAACACCATATATTTT. The entire variable domain, with the rest obtained from reference TRBV30 and TRBJ1-3, is as follows: SQTIHQWPATLVQPVGSPLSLECTVEGTSNPNLYWYRQAAGRGLQLLFYSVGIGQISSEVPQNLSASRPQDRQFILSSKKLLLSDSGFYLCAWSQGSSSGNTIYFGEGSWLTVV.

This clone has more than one count but fewer than ten. Its ends do not fully match the called genes, so a read error is possible. V is TRBV9 and J is TRBJ2-1, with a weak D call TRBD2 (5 bases). Germline V gene sequence: CDR1 SGDLS, CDR2 YYNGEE. The CDR3 length is 15 residues. The DNA for the CDR3 is TGTGCCAGCAGCGTAGCCCCGACTAACTACTATGAGCAGTTCTTC. Translating it yields CASSVAPTNYYEQFF.

The V and J genes are TRBV6-5 and TRBJ1-1, with TRBD1 matching over 7 bases. J was trimmed by 1 base and V by 5 bases; bases with no gene match: 7. Germline V gene sequence: CDR1 MNHEY, CDR2 SVGAGI. The CDR3 spans 15 residues. CDR3 DNA: TGTGCCAGCAGTAGAAGACAGGGCGGGAACACTGAAGCTTTCTTT. Protein sequence: CASSRRQGGNTEAFF.

This chain connects TRBV13 to TRBJ1-4, with TRBD1 matching 9 bases. With 1 base clipped from V and 5 bases from J, the junction kept 5 bases outside the gene matches. CDR1 and CDR2 from the germline V gene are PRHDT and FYEKMQ (reference sequence). The CDR3 loop spans 16 amino acids. The CDR3 nucleotides are TGTGCCAGCAGCTTAGCCCCACAGGGGGCGAATGAAAAACTGTTTTTT. Translated, it gives CASSLAPQGANEKLFF.

This CDR3 reads CASSLTGPLNTEAFF. The CDR3 DNA reads TGCGCCAGCAGTTTGACAGGGCCCTTGAACACTGAAGCTTTCTTT. The chain joins TRBV5-1 to TRBJ1-1; 7 nucleotides match TRBD1. Germline trimming cut 5 bases from V and 0 bases from J; bases unmatched to any gene: 7. CDR3 length: 15 amino acids. Germline V lookup: CDR1 SGHRS, CDR2 YFSETQ.

The rearrangement links TRBV7-2 to TRBJ1-3; D perhaps matches TRBD1 (5 bases). Germline-derived CDR1 and CDR2 are SGHTA and FQGNSA. V gave up 2 bases and J gave up 0 bases, with 11 bases separating them. The length of the CDR3 is 16 residues. The CDR3 spells CASSLNVGASGNTIYF. The CDR3 DNA follows: TGTGCCAGCAGCTTAAATGTAGGGGCCTCTGGAAACACCATATATTTT. The whole variable domain, filled in from reference TRBV7-2 and TRBJ1-3, reads GAGVSQSPSNKVTEKGKDVELRCDPISGHTALYWYRQSLGQGLEFLIYFQGNSAPDKSGLPSDRFSAERTGGSVSTLTIQRTQQEDSAVYLCASSLNVGASGNTIYFGEGSWLTVV.

V gene TRBV6-1 combines with J gene TRBJ1-5; D is unclear. This CDR3 is built from 18 residues. Trimming left V 1 base short and J 0 bases short, with 16 bases between. Germline CDR1 reads MNHNS; CDR2 reads SASEGT. In DNA form, the CDR3 reads TGTGCCAGCAGTGAAGGGCCGAGTGCTCTAGGTAGCAATCAGCCCCAGCATTTT. Its translation: CASSEGPSALGSNQPQHF.

This clone was observed a handful of times. The chain combines TRBV19 with TRBJ1-6; the D gene is possibly TRBD1 (6 bases). The CDR3 loop spans 17 amino acids. The germline V gene has CDR1 LNHDA and CDR2 SQIVND (reference sequence). The germline V and J ends were trimmed by 6 bases and 7 bases, with 22 bases remaining between them. CDR3 in amino acids: CASSTGTLAQGNSPLHF. CDR3 nucleotide sequence: TGTGCCAGTAGCACAGGGACCCTCGCTCAAGGGAATTCACCCCTCCACTTT.

This chain connects TRBV5-1 to TRBJ1-2, with 8 bases lining up with TRBD1. With 4 bases clipped from V and 6 bases from J, the junction kept 8 bases outside the gene matches. Germline loops: CDR1 SGHRS, CDR2 YFSETQ. The CDR3 has 14 amino acids. This chain's CDR3 is CASSPGGPSHGYTF. CDR3 DNA sequence: TGCGCCAGCAGCCCAGGGGGCCCGTCGCATGGCTACACCTTC.

This clone was counted a single time. The chain recombines TRBV9 with TRBJ2-5, with 9 bases aligning to TRBD2. CDR1 and CDR2 from the germline V gene are SGDLS and YYNGEE. The V gene end was trimmed by 7 bases and the J gene end by 9 bases; junction bases not matched to a gene: 13. This CDR3 is built from 14 residues. The CDR3: CASGTAGGPESQYF. The CDR3 region has the DNA TGTGCCAGCGGAACAGCGGGGGGACCTGAATCCCAGTACTTC.

The CDR3 is CAVAGVLGSAHYEQYF. For the CDR3, the DNA is TGTGCCGTCGCAGGGGTCTTGGGGAGCGCGCACTACGAGCAGTACTTC. The rearrangement uses TRBV10-3 and TRBJ2-7; possibly TRBD1 for D (6 bases). The CDR3 sequence is 16 residues long. Between the trimmed V and J ends, which lost 11 bases and 3 bases, there was a span of 26 bases. Germline values: CDR1 ENHRY, CDR2 SYGVKD.

The chain joins TRBV19 to TRBJ1-2, with TRBD1 identical over 7 bases. After removal of 3 bases from V and 5 bases from J, the junction contained 12 bases not matched to a gene. Germline values: CDR1 LNHDA, CDR2 SQIVND (reference sequence). CDR3 size: 16 residues. The CDR3 bases are TGTGCCAGTAGTATTAAGACCGGGACAGTTCTTTATGGCTACACCTTC. This codes for CASSIKTGTVLYGYTF.

The CDR3, as DNA: TGTGCCAGCAGCTTGGTCGACACCTATGGCTACACCTTC. Its translation: CASSLVDTYGYTF. The gene calls are TRBV5-6 and TRBJ1-2; D is uncertain. This CDR3 comprises 13 residues. V lost 0 bases to trimming and J lost 4 bases, with 7 bases between them. The germline CDR1 and CDR2 sequences are SGHDT and YYEEEE.

V and J are TRBV18 and TRBJ2-6; no clear D. V lost 2 bases to trimming and J lost 1 base, with 6 bases between them. CDR1 and CDR2 from the germline V gene are KGHSH and LQKENI. This CDR3 is 15 amino acids long. Here the CDR3 DNA reads TGTGCCAGCTCACCAGTTCAGTCTGGGGCCAACGTCCTGACTTTC. Its translation: CASSPVQSGANVLTF.

The chain couples TRBV2 to TRBJ1-4; unclear D gene. V lost 8 bases to trimming and J lost 0 bases, with 13 bases between them. In germline, CDR1 is SNHLY, CDR2 FYNNEI. The CDR3 is 15 residues long. CDR3 loop: CASYRGPPTNEKLFF. DNA of the CDR3: TGTGCCAGCTACCGGGGTCCTCCAACTAATGAAAAACTGTTTTTT.

The CDR3 sequence is CASIARQGVGYTF. DNA of the CDR3: TGTGCCAGCATAGCTAGACAGGGAGTTGGCTACACCTTC. The chain carries TRBV2 and TRBJ1-2; TRBD1 aligns across 7 bases. Trimming took 7 bases from V and 7 from J; bases not matched to a gene: 9. The germline gives CDR1 SNHLY, CDR2 FYNNEI. This CDR3 spans 13 amino acids. The full variable domain, completed using reference TRBV2 and TRBJ1-2, is EPEVTQTPSHQVTQMGQEVILRCVPISNHLYFYWYRQILGQKVEFLVSFYNNEISEKSEIFDDQFSVERPDGSNFTLKIRSTKLEDSAMYFCASIARQGVGYTFGSGTRLTVV.

The rearrangement uses TRBV5-1 and TRBJ2-7; 10 bases line up with TRBD2. The CDR3 runs 14 residues. Germline V gene data show CDR1 as SGHRS and CDR2 as YFSETQ. The ends lost 5 bases at V and 0 bases at J; junction bases unmatched: 2. The CDR3 nucleotides read TGCGCCAGCAGTGGGACTAGCGACTCCTACGAGCAGTACTTC. Residues: CASSGTSDSYEQYF.

This clone was seen a few times. The chain couples TRBV7-9 to TRBJ1-1; D unclear. The CDR3 is made up of 11 amino acids. CDR1 SEHNR and CDR2 FQNEAQ come from the germline V gene (reference sequence). The V gene lost 4 bases and the J gene lost 2 bases, with 2 bases spanning the gap. The CDR3 is CASSSNTEAFF. CDR3 bases: TGTGCCAGCAGCTCAAACACTGAAGCTTTCTTT.

The V call is TRBV2, the J call TRBJ1-5, with D possibly TRBD1 on 5 matching bases. The CDR3 loop spans 15 amino acids. CDR1 and CDR2 (germline): SNHLY, FYNNEI. Trimming took off 10 bases at V and 4 bases at J, with 20 bases between the two ends. CDR3 bases: TGTGCCACCAATATCGTCGGGGGGGGGAATCAGCCCCAGCATTTT. Translating gives CATNIVGGGNQPQHF. Variable domain in full (rest from reference TRBV2 and TRBJ1-5): EPEVTQTPSHQVTQMGQEVILRCVPISNHLYFYWYRQILGQKVEFLVSFYNNEISEKSEIFDDQFSVERPDGSNFTLKIRSTKLEDSAMYFCATNIVGGGNQPQHFGDGTRLSIL.

This clone has just one count. The rearrangement joins TRBV3-1 (or the pseudogene TRBV3-2) to TRBJ1-2; TRBD1 aligns across 7 bases. Trimming took 4 bases from V and 0 from J; bases not matched to a gene: 5. This CDR3 region has 15 residues. Germline CDR1 reads LGHDT; CDR2 reads YNNKEL (reference sequence). CDR3 nucleotide sequence: TGTGCCAGCAGCCGATCAGGACAGGCTAACTATGGCTACACCTTC. Translating gives CASSRSGQANYGYTF.

CDR3 DNA: TGTGCCAGCAGTTACGGTCTTTACGAGAATTCACCCCTCCACTTT. Protein product: CASSYGLYENSPLHF. V usage is TRBV6-6 and J usage is TRBJ1-6; D is uncertain. Germline V gene sequence: CDR1 MNHNY, CDR2 SVGAGI (reference sequence). Trimming took off 2 bases at V and 7 bases at J, with 12 bases between the two ends. The CDR3 spans 15 residues.

The rearrangement joins TRBV12-3 or TRBV12-4 to TRBJ1-2; D might be TRBD1 (5 bases). CDR3 length equals 13 residues. V was clipped by 3 bases and J by 4 bases, with 9 bases between them. DNA for the CDR3: TGTGCCAGCAGTTTGACAGAAGGCTATGGCTACACCTTC. Translation: CASSLTEGYGYTF.

The chain is built from TRBV5-4 and TRBJ1-2, with D perhaps TRBD1 (5 bases). Germline V gene sequence: CDR1 SGHNT, CDR2 YYREEE (reference sequence). There are 16 residues in the CDR3. Trimming removed 4 bases at V and 4 bases at J, with 20 bases between. Written as DNA, the CDR3 is TGTGCCAGCAGCACCCCACACGGGGGGACTGGCTATGGCTACACCTTC. Its protein is CASSTPHGGTGYGYTF.